These T cell receptor beta chains were read from a single sample in a study of OX40 agonist ivuxolimab in advanced cancers. Sequenced by immunoSEQ multiplex PCR; TCRdb stores in-frame clones only, minus some. The sample holds about 58,000 clones, 70% to 90% seen once. The sequenced sample was CD4+ or CD8+ T cells sorted from blood, obtained in a trial of the OX40 agonist ivuxolimab. All receptors derive from an adult with an advanced solid tumor such as melanoma, head and neck, liver or kidney cancer. Both conserved end residues are part of each CDR3. Clone size is stated in some rows and not others, as once, few, many or a class when expanded.

CASSYHRVRNTEAFF	TRBV6-6	TRBJ1-1	once
CASSRARLDGDLAAEAFF	TRBV21-1	TRBJ1-1	NA
CAISAYGGRKINEQFF	TRBV10-3	TRBJ2-1	NA
CASTKGGGGGSYEQYF	TRBV21-1	TRBJ2-7	NA
CASSLSITSKPQHF	TRBV28	TRBJ1-5	NA
CASSLRSAVEDTQYF	TRBV7-2	TRBJ2-3	NA
CASSLPDIPSGAASYEQYF	TRBV7-2	TRBJ2-7	NA
CASSFGLYYEQYF	TRBV11-2	TRBJ2-7	NA
CASSTTGLAGTGELFF	TRBV7-6	TRBJ2-2	NA
CASSIGGFHTEAFF	TRBV19	TRBJ1-1	few
CASIIAGARYEQYF	TRBV2	TRBJ2-7	NA
CASSFRTSGGSDTQYF	TRBV5-6	TRBJ2-3	few
CASSENMGTEAFF	TRBV5-1	TRBJ1-1	once
CASSLAGRSQETQYF	TRBV5-4	TRBJ2-5	NA
CACRQDSNQPQHF	TRBV30	TRBJ1-5	NA
CAQPGGASRGELFF	TRBV7-2	TRBJ2-2	NA
CASSFRDSSYNEQFF	TRBV7-7	TRBJ2-1	NA
CASSITDYGYTF	TRBV19	TRBJ1-2	NA
CASSHEGTGSYNEQFF	TRBV4-2	TRBJ2-1	NA
CASSLSGGSVYNEQFF	TRBV5-1	TRBJ2-1	NA
CASSRGQGGYTEAFF	TRBV9	TRBJ1-1	NA
CASSLGGQGYEQYF	TRBV7-9	TRBJ2-7	NA
CASSSSWKYNEQFF	TRBV28	TRBJ2-1	NA
CASSSSGYPRRETQYF	TRBV19	TRBJ2-5	NA
CASSQGSTDTQYF	TRBV28	TRBJ2-3	NA
CASSLSVLGYYEQYF	TRBV7-2	TRBJ2-7	NA
CASSLRGARQGATGELFF	TRBV7-3	TRBJ2-2	NA
CASKQTLSTDTQYF	TRBV6-6	TRBJ2-3	NA
CASSETGALSSYNEQFF	TRBV19	TRBJ2-1	NA
CASSPVPGGNTIYF	TRBV4-3	TRBJ1-3	NA
CASSVWGLAGEYTGELFF	TRBV9	TRBJ2-2	NA
CASKGGSRTEAFF	TRBV19	TRBJ1-1	NA
CASSEGLVHQPQHF	TRBV2	TRBJ1-5	once
CACRRGGNQETQYF	TRBV7-2	TRBJ2-5	NA
CASSDSKQQARGETQYF	TRBV25-1	TRBJ2-5	once
CASSMAGTSTDTQYF	TRBV19	TRBJ2-3	NA
CASRGLAGGPGELFF	TRBV2	TRBJ2-2	NA
CASSQEQDNEQFF	TRBV4-2	TRBJ2-1	NA
CAWRFGGVISYEQYF	TRBV30	TRBJ2-7	NA
CAWVGPSSGYSSYNEQFF	TRBV30	TRBJ2-1	NA
CASSPGGTKETQYF	TRBV7-2	TRBJ2-5	NA
CAWSVGGISYNSPLHF	TRBV30	TRBJ1-6	few
CASSLGQGSVASNQPQHF	TRBV5-8	TRBJ1-5	NA
CATSPPGPGYEQYF	TRBV15	TRBJ2-7	NA
CASSLSGNDQPQHF	TRBV7-9	TRBJ1-5	NA
CASRISTGELFF	TRBV6-5	TRBJ2-2	once
CASSQDPTSGGAGADTQYF	TRBV4-1	TRBJ2-3	NA
CASSFQETQYF	TRBV6-6	TRBJ2-5	NA
CASSDIQSGTGELFF	TRBV25-1	TRBJ2-2	NA
CASSLRQGTRGEAFF	TRBV5-4	TRBJ1-1	NA
CASSHATGHRGYTGELFF	TRBV4-2	TRBJ2-2	NA
CAISPGGFYPSSYEQYF	TRBV10-3	TRBJ2-7	NA
CSVEDSVLTF	TRBV29-1	TRBJ1-2	NA
CASSQVGNTDTQYF	TRBV4-2	TRBJ2-3	once
CAWSVLRGRGYTF	TRBV30	TRBJ1-2	NA
CASSPSLGRQETQYF	TRBV6-1	TRBJ2-5	once
CASSPDSEITEAFF	TRBV21-1	TRBJ1-1	NA
CASSPTGQAANYGYTF	TRBV9	TRBJ1-2	few
CASSLGSGRNSPLHF	TRBV7-2	TRBJ1-6	once